This T cell receptor (beta chain) came from a study of blood T cells in healthy people across ages. Overall study context: About one barcoded beta molecule was captured per two T cells (by template switching). Study-wide points: Among long-lived donors, naive CD4+ cells were more numerous and diversity higher than in aged donors. Donor CMV status was unknown, possibly confounding expanded clonotype changes. Researchers deemed the diversity estimates from one million T cells underestimates.

The germline V gene encodes CDR1 SGHRS and CDR2 YFSETQ. The CDR3 contains 17 residues. Trimming removed 0 bases from V and 0 bases from J, with 13 bases in between. This clonotype was seen ten or more times. Its antigen remains unknown. Primers used in a second PCR of about 6 to 12 cycles were a sample-barcoded 5' primer and a J-beta primer mix. Each CDR3 protein is one row after TCRdb ran MiXCR on the 5' RACE reads. Seen here are fewer than 900,000 distinct CDR3 sequences, around 36% observed once, and the top ten hold 13%. The sequence was collected from a man between 18 and 29 years old in good health. This chain joins TRBV5-1 and TRBJ2-1; perhaps TRBD1 as D (5 bases). The material sequenced was blood. The CDR3 protein is CASSLGTQGYSYNEQFF. The CDR3 DNA follows: TGCGCCAGCAGCTTGGGAACCCAGGGCTACTCCTACAATGAGCAGTTCTTC. The entire variable domain, with the rest obtained from reference TRBV5-1 and TRBJ2-1, is as follows: KAGVTQTPRYLIKTRGQQVTLSCSPISGHRSVSWYQQTPGQGLQFLFEYFSETQRNKGNFPGRFSGRQFSNSRSEMNVSTLELGDSALYLCASSLGTQGYSYNEQFFGPGTRLTVL.